Each of the 29 T cell receptor beta chains below was sequenced from the same sample in a study of blood T cells in healthy people across ages (dated by TCRdb to about 2015). Library construction relied on 5' RACE. The instrument given in TCRdb is Illumina HiSeq 2500. A second PCR of about 7 to 12 cycles was performed with a sample-barcoded 5' primer and a J-beta primer mix. The public reads were run again by TCRdb, first through fastp at Q25 and then through MiXCR, and only productive beta chains were kept. Rows with one shared CDR3 protein collapse into an entry with the most common genes and DNA. Across this sample there are 600,000 to 800,000 distinct CDR3 sequences, with about 51% seen only once. Roughly 14% of the sample rests with the top ten. Material for sequencing was blood. The receptors stem from a woman of 80 years or more in good health.

The gene calls are TRBV5-1 and TRBJ2-7, with 10 bases matching TRBD1. The J segment lost 5 bases and the V segment lost 2 bases, leaving 7 bases of the junction unmatched. Germline V lookup: CDR1 SGHRS, CDR2 YFSETQ. This CDR3 region has 15 residues. The CDR3 loop reads CASSFTGDRGNEQYF. Here the CDR3 DNA reads TGCGCCAGCAGCTTCACGGGGGACAGGGGTAACGAGCAGTACTTC.

The chain couples TRBV12-3 or TRBV12-4 to TRBJ2-5; 9 bases are a match to TRBD2. The DNA end lines up better with TRBJ2-7; the J call may be wrong. The CDR3 sequence is 19 residues long. The CDR3 loop is CASSLSRLAVATGSGEQYF. The CDR3 DNA sequence: TGTGCCAGCAGTTTAAGTCGACTAGCGGTCGCGACGGGTTCGGGCGAGCAGTACTTC.

This chain links TRBV5-1 with TRBJ2-7; D gene unclear. Germline V lookup: CDR1 SGHRS, CDR2 YFSETQ. There are 14 residues in the CDR3. V was trimmed by 7 bases and J by 0 bases, leaving 14 bases between them. CDR3 region: CASSRAVNSYEQYF. As DNA, the CDR3 is TGCGCCAGCTCACGGGCGGTCAACTCCTACGAGCAGTACTTC.

This clonotype was counted once. The rearrangement uses TRBV12-3 or TRBV12-4 and TRBJ2-7, with D perhaps matching TRBD2 (6 bases). CDR3 length: 15 amino acids. V lost 5 bases, J lost 6 bases, and 20 bases lay in between. This CDR3 reads CASSKRAGNLREQYF. The CDR3 DNA sequence: TGTGCCAGCAGTAAGAGGGCGGGAAATCTCCGCGAGCAGTACTTC.

This clonotype has just a few counts. The rearrangement uses TRBV2 and TRBJ1-6, with no clear D. In germline, CDR1 is SNHLY, CDR2 FYNNEI. The CDR3 contains 16 residues. Trimming removed 6 bases at V and 5 bases at J, with 17 bases between. CDR3 sequence: CASRPMNARDNSPLHF. As DNA, the CDR3 is TGTGCCAGCAGACCCATGAATGCTCGCGATAATTCACCCCTCCACTTT.

Concerning this clonotype itself: This sequence may be a read error, since a much larger clone differs from it by one base. This chain links TRBV7-2 with TRBJ1-2; D gene ambiguous. CDR3 length: 13 residues. In germline, CDR1 is SGHTA, CDR2 FQGNSA. Trimming removed 3 bases from V and 6 bases from J, with 11 bases in between. CDR3 protein: CASSFSQNDGYTF. The CDR3 bases are TGTGCCAGCAGCTTTAGCCAGAACGATGGCTACACCTTC.

The chain recombines TRBV5-1 with TRBJ2-5, with 8 bases lining up with TRBD2. The DNA matches TRBJ2-7 better at its end, which makes the J call doubtful. The germline V gene encodes CDR1 SGHRS and CDR2 YFSETQ. The CDR3 has 12 residues. The CDR3 DNA follows: TGCGCCAGCAACGATAGCGGGGACGAGCAGTACTTC. As protein: CASNDSGDEQYF.

This clonotype was seen ten or more times. The chain couples TRBV5-1 to TRBJ1-2; weak D call: TRBD1 (5 bases). The CDR3 contains 14 residues. V was trimmed by 2 bases and J by 2 bases, leaving 10 bases between them. Germline V gives CDR1 SGHRS, CDR2 YFSETQ. CDR3 sequence reads: CASSFQGGNYGYTF. CDR3 sequence (DNA): TGCGCCAGCAGCTTCCAGGGAGGGAACTATGGCTACACCTTC. Complete variable domain (other parts from reference TRBV5-1 and TRBJ1-2): KAGVTQTPRYLIKTRGQQVTLSCSPISGHRSVSWYQQTPGQGLQFLFEYFSETQRNKGNFPGRFSGRQFSNSRSEMNVSTLELGDSALYLCASSFQGGNYGYTFGSGTRLTVV.

This clonotype occurred many times. V gene TRBV28 combines with J gene TRBJ2-3; maybe TRBD2 (6 bases). The CDR3 runs 15 residues. Trimming removed 8 bases at V and 1 base at J, with 16 bases between. Germline V gene lookup returns CDR1 MDHEN and CDR2 SYDVKM. The CDR3 coding sequence is TGTGCCAGCTGCTCAGGAGGGGTGGGCACAGATACGCAGTATTTT. Protein sequence: CASCSGGVGTDTQYF.

Of note for this clonotype: A single base separates this from a much larger clone, so it may be a read error. J is TRBJ2-7 and V is TRBV20-1; TRBD2 is a possible D gene (6 bases). The J call may be faulty, since TRBJ2-5 better matches the DNA end. The CDR3 spans 13 residues. From germline, CDR1 is DFQATT and CDR2 SNEGSKA (reference sequence). CDR3 in amino acids: CSASWRGRETQYF. CDR3 in DNA: TGCAGTGCTAGTTGGCGGGGTCGAGAGACCCAGTACTTC.

This chain uses TRBV7-2 with TRBJ2-7, with D hard to call. This CDR3 has 13 amino acids. The germline V and J ends were trimmed by 5 bases and 2 bases, with 10 bases remaining between them. Per germline, CDR1 SGHTA and CDR2 FQGNSA. The CDR3 is CASSATSTYEQYF. The CDR3 coding sequence is TGTGCCAGCAGCGCCACCTCTACCTACGAGCAGTACTTC.

This clonotype was counted only a few times. The J gene is TRBJ1-1, the V gene TRBV5-1; D ambiguous. Trimming left V 4 bases short and J 1 base short, with 14 bases between. This CDR3 has 15 residues. Germline CDR1 SGHRS, CDR2 YFSETQ. CDR3: CASSPGGSGNTEAFF. Written as DNA, the CDR3 is TGCGCCAGCAGCCCCGGAGGGTCGGGGAACACTGAAGCTTTCTTT. Supplemented by reference TRBV5-1 and TRBJ1-1, the full variable domain reads KAGVTQTPRYLIKTRGQQVTLSCSPISGHRSVSWYQQTPGQGLQFLFEYFSETQRNKGNFPGRFSGRQFSNSRSEMNVSTLELGDSALYLCASSPGGSGNTEAFFGQGTRLTVV.

The gene calls are TRBV27 and TRBJ2-5; D perhaps matches TRBD2 (5 bases). V lost 5 bases, J lost 3 bases, and 13 bases lay in between. There are 14 residues in the CDR3. Germline CDR1 reads MNHEY; CDR2 reads SMNVEV (reference sequence). The CDR3 DNA follows: TGTGCCAGCAGTGTGCTCGGGCGGGAAGAGACCCAGTACTTC. Its translation: CASSVLGREETQYF.

Written as DNA, the CDR3 is TGCAGTTCCTACCCCCAATTGGCGGGAGGAAGCAATGAGCAGTTCTTC. Translating gives CSSYPQLAGGSNEQFF. V usage is TRBV20-1 and J usage is TRBJ2-1, with 8 bases aligning to TRBD2. Trimming removed 8 bases from V and 6 bases from J; junction bases left unmatched: 18. The CDR3 extends over 16 amino acids. Germline assignment: CDR1 DFQATT and CDR2 SNEGSKA (reference sequence).

This clonotype was observed at least ten times. This chain connects TRBV12-3 or TRBV12-4 to TRBJ2-1; the D is unclear. Trimming shortened V by 7 bases and J by 10 bases, and 14 bases separated the two germline ends. The CDR3 consists of 12 residues. This chain's CDR3 is CASNRSTKEQFF. In DNA form, the CDR3 reads TGTGCCAGCAATCGTTCCACCAAAGAGCAGTTCTTC.

To note about this clonotype: Being one base from a much bigger clone, this may be a read error. The chain recombines TRBV20-1 with TRBJ2-5; 11 bases match TRBD2. This CDR3 comprises 15 residues. In germline, CDR1 is DFQATT, CDR2 SNEGSKA (reference sequence). J was trimmed by 11 bases and V by 5 bases; bases with no gene match: 16. CDR3 in DNA: TGCAGTGCTCCGTCCGGGACTAGCGGCCGCAATGAGCAGTACTTC. Residues: CSAPSGTSGRNEQYF.

The chain joins TRBV6-5 to TRBJ2-1; 13 bases align to TRBD2. Germline loops: CDR1 MNHEY, CDR2 SVGAGI. Trimming at V came to 0 bases and at J to 7 bases, leaving 9 bases not matched to a gene. This CDR3 contains 18 residues. CDR3 coding DNA: TGTGCCAGCAGTTACTCGATTGGGACTAGCGGGGATAGGAATGAGCAGTTCTTC. Amino acids: CASSYSIGTSGDRNEQFF.

The rearrangement links TRBV7-9 to TRBJ2-5; D not resolved. The DNA matches TRBJ2-7 better at its end, which makes the J call doubtful. The CDR3 totals 13 residues. Germline assignment: CDR1 SEHNR and CDR2 FQNEAQ (reference sequence). In DNA, the CDR3 is TGTGCCAGCAGCTTAGCGCAATACTACGAGCAGTACTTC. Protein: CASSLAQYYEQYF.

In this sample, this clonotype turned up many times. The rearrangement joins TRBV29-1 to TRBJ2-5; 8 bases agree with TRBD2. Germline-derived CDR1 and CDR2 are SQVTM and ANQGSEA. With V trimmed by 5 bases and J by 5 bases, 4 bases remained unmatched. The CDR3 contains 12 residues. The chain's CDR3 is CSVTSGSETQYF. As DNA, the CDR3 is TGCAGCGTTACGAGCGGGAGTGAGACCCAGTACTTC.

There are many counts of this clonotype. DNA for the CDR3: TGCAGTGCCCCTTTCGGAGGGCGGAACATTCAGTACTTC. This gives the protein CSAPFGGRNIQYF. The genes are TRBV20-1 and TRBJ2-4, with D tentatively TRBD2 (6 bases). CDR3 length: 13 amino acids. V lost 6 bases and J 7 bases, leaving 16 bases between the germline ends. Germline CDR1 and CDR2: DFQATT and SNEGSKA (reference sequence).

This clonotype was seen at least ten times. This CDR3 reads CSVLDRDEQYF. In nucleotides, the CDR3 is TGCAGCGTCTTGGACAGGGACGAGCAGTACTTC. V and J are TRBV29-1 and TRBJ2-7, with 8 positions matching TRBD1. The CDR3 has 11 amino acids. V shed 6 bases and J 5 bases; nucleotides not matched to a gene: 3. CDR1 is SQVTM, CDR2 ANQGSEA, per germline.

The chain is built from TRBV29-1 and TRBJ2-5; either TRBD1 or TRBD2 may supply D (5 bases each). CDR1 and CDR2 from the germline V gene are SQVTM and ANQGSEA. The CDR3 consists of 12 residues. The chain's CDR3 is CNGDGQSETQYF. The CDR3 DNA sequence: TGCAACGGGGACGGGCAGTCGGAGACCCAGTACTTC.

As to this clonotype: This may stem from a read error, because a much larger clone lies one nucleotide away. V and J are TRBV28 and TRBJ2-4; D remains unclear. The J call could be wrong; TRBJ2-7 is a better fit for the DNA end. CDR3 length: 14 residues. The germline gives CDR1 MDHEN, CDR2 SYDVKM. This CDR3 is CASSVSETVAEQYF. The CDR3 region has the DNA TGTGCCAGCAGTGTTTCCGAAACTGTGGCCGAGCAGTACTTC.

The genes are TRBV27 and TRBJ1-1, with TRBD1 as a possible D gene (5 bases). Germline loops: CDR1 MNHEY, CDR2 SMNVEV (reference sequence). The CDR3 has 14 amino acids. V shed 3 bases and J shed 10 bases, with 18 bases lying between them. The CDR3 loop is CASSFRGSIFVAFF. The CDR3 coding sequence is TGTGCCAGCAGTTTTCGGGGGTCTATATTCGTAGCTTTCTTT.

Note on this clonotype: Just one base apart from a much larger clone, this may be a read error. The rearrangement links TRBV28 to TRBJ2-7; 8 nucleotides match TRBD1. This CDR3 has 16 residues. J lost 10 bases, V lost 6 bases, and 20 bases had no gene match. The germline V gene has CDR1 MDHEN and CDR2 SYDVKM. This chain's CDR3 is CASRPTVAGGREAQYF. For the CDR3, the DNA is TGTGCCAGCAGACCTACAGTAGCAGGGGGCAGGGAGGCCCAGTACTTC.

On this clonotype itself: A read error may explain this, as a much larger clone is one base away. This sequence joins TRBV29-1 and TRBJ2-3; D is unclear. The CDR3 runs to 13 residues. Germline V gene lookup returns CDR1 SQVTM and CDR2 ANQGSEA. Trimming removed 7 bases from V and 2 bases from J, with 13 bases in between. The CDR3 here is CSADRPPTDTQYF. The DNA for the CDR3 is TGCAGCGCTGATCGTCCGCCCACAGATACGCAGTATTTT.

This sequence joins TRBV6-5 and TRBJ1-5; TRBD1 matches 8 bases. The CDR3 runs to 14 residues. CDR1 is MNHEY and CDR2 is SVGAGI in the germline V gene. V lost 5 bases and J lost 6; bases outside the gene matches: 6. The CDR3 sequence: CASSEDRVIQPQHF. The CDR3 DNA is TGTGCCAGCAGTGAGGACAGGGTTATTCAGCCCCAGCATTTT.

J is TRBJ2-1 and V is TRBV20-1; D is perhaps TRBD1 (5 bases). The ends were cut back, 3 bases at V and 10 bases at J, with 10 bases in the middle. CDR1 is DFQATT and CDR2 is SNEGSKA in the germline V gene (reference sequence). This CDR3 comprises 11 residues. As DNA, the CDR3 is TGCAGTGCTAGGTTAGGGGCCGAGCAGTTCTTC. Protein product: CSARLGAEQFF.

V usage is TRBV19 and J usage is TRBJ1-2, with a weak D call TRBD1 (6 bases). The CDR3 is 17 amino acids. CDR1 LNHDA and CDR2 SQIVND come from the germline V gene (reference sequence). V gave up 5 bases and J gave up 1 base, with 20 bases separating them. The CDR3 reads CASSYLRGQKFNYGYTF. DNA for the CDR3: TGTGCCAGTAGTTACCTCCGCGGACAGAAGTTTAACTATGGCTACACCTTC.